Given below is one TCR beta chain in context. These data originate in a study of blood T cell repertoires in COVID-19. This CDR3 spans 15 amino acids. Trimming stripped 6 bases from V and 2 bases from J, with 17 bases between. CDR1 MNHEY and CDR2 SMNVEV come from the germline V gene (reference sequence). TCRdb's copy holds only in-frame clones and misses some; the assay was immunoSEQ multiplex PCR. The sample lists about 220,000 clones; roughly 84% were seen once. The rearrangement uses TRBV27 and TRBJ2-7; the D gene is possibly TRBD2 (6 bases). The sample comprised peripheral blood. This TCR derives from a man aged 45-60 years who had recovered from COVID-19. CDR3 nucleotides: TGTGCCAGCAGCCCCATAGCGGATCCTACCTACGAGCAGTACTTC. Its protein is CASSPIADPTYEQYF.